The T cell receptor (beta chain) described here comes from a study of T cells in Graves' hyperthyroidism and ophthalmopathy. Study-level results: Researchers report that a 13 V-J model separated ophthalmopathy from stable hyperthyroidism. Before onset, by a median of around six months, the model predicted ophthalmopathy.

This clonotype was detected only a few times. Antigen specificity is unknown. Each 10 ml fresh peripheral blood draw supplied the PBMCs. TCR beta CDR3 regions were amplified from RNA transcripts. When the TCR CDR3 underwent first-round RT-PCR, the HTBI primer set was used. TCRdb processed the multiplex PCR reads anew with MiXCR; each CDR3 protein has one entry. The sample comprises 730,000 or so distinct CDR3 sequences, about 17% of which are singletons, and over 15% rests with the top ten. Germline CDR1 and CDR2: DFQATT and SNEGSKA (reference sequence). Trimming cost V 3 bases and J 0 bases, with 9 bases left between them. The CDR3 runs 14 residues.

The source of this sequence is a woman in her 50s with Graves' hyperthyroidism that later progressed to Graves' ophthalmopathy. The chain recombines TRBV20-1 with TRBJ1-3; D gene uncertain. The sequenced sample consisted of blood. The CDR3 bases are TGCAGTGCTAGCGAACACTTCTCTGGAAACACCATATATTTT. It encodes CSASEHFSGNTIYF.